Reported below is one T cell receptor beta chain. This clone's antigen is unknown. Base qualities are not recorded, but no much larger clone differs from it by a single base. Libraries were prepared through the immunoSEQ multiplex PCR assay. As for the authors' bioinformatics: A statistical classification framework was built to diagnose cytomegalovirus status from the catalog of TCR beta chain sequences. The table was pulled from immuneACCESS by TCRdb, which kept in-frame rearrangements only. Such tables lose some clones; where checked, under half of the loss comes from unresolved V genes, and the rest has no known cause. Clone size and V and J calls were adopted from that table, with D and trimming inferred from the DNA. The table for this sample lists about 200,000 clones; 88% of them were counted only once. The ten most abundant clones make up 2.5% to 3.5% of the sample. The sample comes from a study of cytomegalovirus exposure and HLA in healthy donors (dated by TCRdb to about 2017). Regarding the research as a whole: According to a later analysis, the 120 or so validation repertoires were produced on the same platform as the roughly 700 repertoires of the first cohort. The study was designed to test whether signatures of past pathogen exposure could be identified by cataloging public T cell receptors. Besides the first cohort of hundreds of subjects, a separate validation cohort made up of around 120 different subjects was used. The study combined high-throughput TCR immunosequencing, statistical association of individual TCRs with disease status, and machine learning to predict cytomegalovirus infection status.

The research as a whole found: A total of 150 to 200 TCR beta chains were listed by the study as associated with cytomegalovirus. Three of the identified cytomegalovirus-associated TCR beta chains were confirmed in vitro to be specific for cytomegalovirus antigens. In both the original and validation cohorts, the classifier was reported to diagnose cytomegalovirus status with high specificity and sensitivity. The validation cohort had no HLA typing available for a later analysis, so co-occurrence within that cohort was assessed over all 120 or so repertoires. It was suggested by the authors that the approach could potentially be generalized to other disease states and immunological phenotypes. Of the cluster scores, about 94% were above 0 in a later analysis, which found that TCRs clustered in the first cohort also tended to co-occur in the roughly 130 validation repertoires. Across donors, most TCR sequences were observed very rarely, whereas some public TCRs were present in many individuals.

Donors formed part of the validation cohort, which comprised over a hundred subjects and was distinct from the first cohort of under 800 subjects. The CDR3 measures 16 amino acids from cysteine to phenylalanine. Of all the DNA, just the CDR3 is kept, 48 bases in frame from base 1. Relative to germline, V is missing 5 bases and J is missing 2 bases, with 8 bases of the junction outside any gene match. CDR1 and CDR2, per the germline V gene (reference sequence), are MNHNY and SVGAGI. Sequenced: PBMCs. The chain is encoded by TRBV6-6 joined to TRBJ2-1; 8 central bases correspond to TRBD1. The receptor was isolated from a woman between 18 and 29 years old in good health and CMV-seronegative. The CDR3 amino acid sequence is: CASSPRTGRTYNEQFF. Read as DNA, the sequence is TGTGCCAGCAGTCCACGGACAGGGAGGACCTACAATGAGCAGTTCTTC.